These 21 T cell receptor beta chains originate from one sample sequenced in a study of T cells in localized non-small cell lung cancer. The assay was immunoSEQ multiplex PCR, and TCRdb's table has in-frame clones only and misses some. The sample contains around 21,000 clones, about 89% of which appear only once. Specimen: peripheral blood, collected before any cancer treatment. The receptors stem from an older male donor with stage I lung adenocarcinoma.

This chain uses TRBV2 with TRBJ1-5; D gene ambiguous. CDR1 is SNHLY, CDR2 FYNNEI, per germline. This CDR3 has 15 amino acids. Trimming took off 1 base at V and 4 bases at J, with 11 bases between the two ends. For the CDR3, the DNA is TGTGCCAGCAGTGAAGGACCCTACCCTAATCAGCCCCAGCATTTT. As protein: CASSEGPYPNQPQHF.

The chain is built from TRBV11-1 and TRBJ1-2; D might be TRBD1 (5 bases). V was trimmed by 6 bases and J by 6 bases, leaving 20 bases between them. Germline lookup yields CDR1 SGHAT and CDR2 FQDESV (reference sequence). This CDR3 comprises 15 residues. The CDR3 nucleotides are TGTGCCAGCAGAAAAGCCCCCGACAGACCGGATGGCTACACCTTC. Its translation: CASRKAPDRPDGYTF.

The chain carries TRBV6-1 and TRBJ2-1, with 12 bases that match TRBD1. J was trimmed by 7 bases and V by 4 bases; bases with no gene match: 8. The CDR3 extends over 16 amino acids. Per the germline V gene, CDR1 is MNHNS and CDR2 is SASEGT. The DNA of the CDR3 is TGTGCCAGCAGTGCGCCGGGACAGGGGGCGCGAAATGAGCAGTTCTTC. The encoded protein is CASSAPGQGARNEQFF.

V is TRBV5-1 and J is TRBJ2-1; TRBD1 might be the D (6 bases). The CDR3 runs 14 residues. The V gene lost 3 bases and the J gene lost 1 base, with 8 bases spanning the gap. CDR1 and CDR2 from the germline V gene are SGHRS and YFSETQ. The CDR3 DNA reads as TGCGCCAGCAGCTCCGGGACATCCTACAATGAGCAGTTCTTC. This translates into CASSSGTSYNEQFF.

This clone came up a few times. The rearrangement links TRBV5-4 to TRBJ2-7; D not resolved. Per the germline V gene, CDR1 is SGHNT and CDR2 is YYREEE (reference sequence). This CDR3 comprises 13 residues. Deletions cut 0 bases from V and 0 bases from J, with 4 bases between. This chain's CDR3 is CASSLGRSYEQYF. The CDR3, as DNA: TGTGCCAGCAGCTTGGGACGCTCCTACGAGCAGTACTTC.

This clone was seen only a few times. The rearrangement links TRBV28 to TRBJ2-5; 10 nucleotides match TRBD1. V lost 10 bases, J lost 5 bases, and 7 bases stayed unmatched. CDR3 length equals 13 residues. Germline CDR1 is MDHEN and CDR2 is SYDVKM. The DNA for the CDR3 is TGTGCCACAGCCCGACAGGGGGCTGAGACCCAGTACTTC. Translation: CATARQGAETQYF.

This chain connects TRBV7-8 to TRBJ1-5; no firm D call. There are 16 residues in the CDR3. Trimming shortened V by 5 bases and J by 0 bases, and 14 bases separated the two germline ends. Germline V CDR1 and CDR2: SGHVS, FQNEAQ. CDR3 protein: CASSPLGQVSNQPQHF. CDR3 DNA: TGTGCCAGCAGCCCATTGGGCCAGGTTAGCAATCAGCCCCAGCATTTT.

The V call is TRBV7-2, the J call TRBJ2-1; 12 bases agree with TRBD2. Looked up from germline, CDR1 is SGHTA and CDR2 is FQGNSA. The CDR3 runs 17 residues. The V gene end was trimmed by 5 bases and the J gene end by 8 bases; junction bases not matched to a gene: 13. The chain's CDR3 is CASSPGTSGRWSDEQFF. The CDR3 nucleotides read TGTGCCAGCAGCCCCGGCACTAGCGGGAGGTGGAGCGATGAGCAGTTCTTC.

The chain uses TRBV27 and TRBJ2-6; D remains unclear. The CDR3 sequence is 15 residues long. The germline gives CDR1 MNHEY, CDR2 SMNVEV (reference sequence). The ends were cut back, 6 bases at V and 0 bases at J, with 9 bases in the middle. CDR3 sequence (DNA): TGTGCCAGCAGCCAAAGCAACTCTGGGGCCAACGTCCTGACTTTC. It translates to CASSQSNSGANVLTF.

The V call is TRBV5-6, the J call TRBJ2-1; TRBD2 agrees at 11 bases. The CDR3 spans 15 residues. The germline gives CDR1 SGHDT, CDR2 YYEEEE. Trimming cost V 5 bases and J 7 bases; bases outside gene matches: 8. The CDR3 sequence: CASRVAGGPGNEQFF. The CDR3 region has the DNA TGTGCCAGCAGAGTAGCGGGAGGGCCCGGGAATGAGCAGTTCTTC.

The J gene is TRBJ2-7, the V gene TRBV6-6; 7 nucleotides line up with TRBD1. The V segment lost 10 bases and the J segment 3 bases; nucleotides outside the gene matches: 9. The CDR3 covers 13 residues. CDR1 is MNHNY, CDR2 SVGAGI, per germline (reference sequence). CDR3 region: CATLRTGSYEQYF. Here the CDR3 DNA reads TGTGCCACCTTACGGACAGGTAGCTACGAGCAGTACTTC.

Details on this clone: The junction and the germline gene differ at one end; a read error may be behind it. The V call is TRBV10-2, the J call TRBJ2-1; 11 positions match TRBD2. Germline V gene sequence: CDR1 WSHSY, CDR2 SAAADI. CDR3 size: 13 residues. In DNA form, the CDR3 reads TGCGCCAGCAGGGGGACTAGCGGCAATGAGCAGCTCTTC. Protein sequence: CASRGTSGNEQLF.

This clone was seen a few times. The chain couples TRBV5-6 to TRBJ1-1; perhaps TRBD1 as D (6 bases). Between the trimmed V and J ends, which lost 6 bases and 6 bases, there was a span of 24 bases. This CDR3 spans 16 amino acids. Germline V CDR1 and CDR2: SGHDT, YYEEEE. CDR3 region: CASIPYRVDLEAEAFF. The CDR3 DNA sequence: TGTGCCAGCATCCCATACAGGGTGGATCTCGAGGCTGAAGCTTTCTTT.

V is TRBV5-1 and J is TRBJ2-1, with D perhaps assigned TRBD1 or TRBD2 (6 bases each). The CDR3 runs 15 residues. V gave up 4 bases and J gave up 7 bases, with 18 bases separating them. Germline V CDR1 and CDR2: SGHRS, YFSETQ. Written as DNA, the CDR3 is TGCGCCAGCAGCCCCCGAGGGGGGACATTAAATGAGCAGTTCTTC. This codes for CASSPRGGTLNEQFF.

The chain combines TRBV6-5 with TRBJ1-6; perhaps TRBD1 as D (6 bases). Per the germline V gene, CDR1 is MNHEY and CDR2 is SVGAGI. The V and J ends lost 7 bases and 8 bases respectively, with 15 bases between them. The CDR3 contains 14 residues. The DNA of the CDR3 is TGTGCCAGCAATCCACAGGGTGCTGATTCACCCCTCCACTTT. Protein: CASNPQGADSPLHF.

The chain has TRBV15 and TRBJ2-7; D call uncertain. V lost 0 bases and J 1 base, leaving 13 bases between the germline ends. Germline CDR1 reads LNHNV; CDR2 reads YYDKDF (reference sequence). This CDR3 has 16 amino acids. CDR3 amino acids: CATSREWNGRSYEQYF. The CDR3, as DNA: TGTGCCACCAGCAGAGAATGGAATGGCAGGTCCTACGAGCAGTACTTC.

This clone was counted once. The CDR3 spells CASSLGTGGRSDTQYF. CDR3 in DNA: TGCGCCAGCAGCTTGGGAACGGGAGGAAGGTCAGATACGCAGTATTTT. V gene TRBV5-1 combines with J gene TRBJ2-3, with 7 nucleotides matching TRBD2. V was pared by 0 bases and J by 4 bases, with 8 bases of the junction left unmatched. CDR3 length equals 16 residues. In germline, CDR1 is SGHRS, CDR2 YFSETQ.

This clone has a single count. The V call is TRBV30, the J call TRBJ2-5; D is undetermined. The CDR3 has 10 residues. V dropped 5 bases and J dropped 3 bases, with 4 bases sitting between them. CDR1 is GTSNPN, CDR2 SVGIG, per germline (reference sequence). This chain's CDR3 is CAWEEETQYF. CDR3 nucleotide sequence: TGTGCCTGGGAGGAAGAGACCCAGTACTTC.

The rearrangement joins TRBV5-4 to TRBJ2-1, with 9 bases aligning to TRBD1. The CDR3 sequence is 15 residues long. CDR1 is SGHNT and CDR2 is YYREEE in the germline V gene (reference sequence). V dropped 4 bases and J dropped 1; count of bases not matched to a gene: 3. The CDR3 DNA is TGTGCCAGCAGCCCGGGGACAGGGTCCTACAATGAGCAGTTCTTC. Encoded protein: CASSPGTGSYNEQFF. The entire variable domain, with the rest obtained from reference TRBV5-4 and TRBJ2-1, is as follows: ETGVTQSPTHLIKTRGQQVTLRCSSQSGHNTVSWYQQALGQGPQFIFQYYREEENGRGNFPPRFSGLQFPNYSSELNVNALELDDSALYLCASSPGTGSYNEQFFGPGTRLTVL.

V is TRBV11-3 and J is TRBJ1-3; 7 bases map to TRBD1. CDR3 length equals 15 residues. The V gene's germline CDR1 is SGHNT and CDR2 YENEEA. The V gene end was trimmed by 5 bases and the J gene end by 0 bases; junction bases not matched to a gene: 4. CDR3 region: CASSLGQNSGNTIYF. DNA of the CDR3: TGTGCCAGCAGCCTGGGACAGAACTCTGGAAACACCATATATTTT.

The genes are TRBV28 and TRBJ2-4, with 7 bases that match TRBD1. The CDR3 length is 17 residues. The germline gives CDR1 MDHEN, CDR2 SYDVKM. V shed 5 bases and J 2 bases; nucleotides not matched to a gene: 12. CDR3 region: CASSPRQGTITKNIQYF. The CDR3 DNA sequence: TGTGCCAGCAGTCCCCGACAGGGAACCATAACCAAAAACATTCAGTACTTC.